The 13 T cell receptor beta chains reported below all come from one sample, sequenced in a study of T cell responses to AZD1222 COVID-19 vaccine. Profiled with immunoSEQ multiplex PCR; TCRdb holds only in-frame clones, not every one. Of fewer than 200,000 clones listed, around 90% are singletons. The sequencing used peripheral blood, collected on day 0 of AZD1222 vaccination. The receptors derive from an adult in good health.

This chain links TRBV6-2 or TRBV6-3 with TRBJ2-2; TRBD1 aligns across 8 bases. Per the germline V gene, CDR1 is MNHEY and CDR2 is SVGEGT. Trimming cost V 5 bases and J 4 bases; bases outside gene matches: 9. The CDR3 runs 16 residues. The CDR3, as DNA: TGTGCCAGCAGTACCTCCGGGACAGGCGGCACCGGGGAGCTGTTTTTT. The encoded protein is CASSTSGTGGTGELFF.

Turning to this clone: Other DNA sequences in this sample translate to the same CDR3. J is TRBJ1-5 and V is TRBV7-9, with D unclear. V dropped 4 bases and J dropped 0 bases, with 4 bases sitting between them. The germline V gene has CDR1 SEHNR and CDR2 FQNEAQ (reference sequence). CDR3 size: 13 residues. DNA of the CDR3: TGTGCCAGCAGCTCGTATAGCAATCAGCCCCAGCATTTT. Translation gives CASSSYSNQPQHF.

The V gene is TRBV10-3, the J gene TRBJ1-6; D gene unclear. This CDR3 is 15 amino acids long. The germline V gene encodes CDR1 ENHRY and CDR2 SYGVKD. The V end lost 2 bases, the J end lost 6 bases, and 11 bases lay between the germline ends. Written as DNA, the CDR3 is TGTGCCATCAGTGAGAACAGTAATTCTAATTCACCCCTCCACTTT. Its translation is CAISENSNSNSPLHF.

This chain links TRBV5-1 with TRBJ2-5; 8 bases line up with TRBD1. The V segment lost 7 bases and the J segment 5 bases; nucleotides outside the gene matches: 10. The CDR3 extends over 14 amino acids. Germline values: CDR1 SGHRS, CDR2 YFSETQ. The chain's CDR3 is CASSYQGATETQYF. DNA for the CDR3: TGCGCCAGCTCCTACCAGGGGGCGACTGAGACCCAGTACTTC.

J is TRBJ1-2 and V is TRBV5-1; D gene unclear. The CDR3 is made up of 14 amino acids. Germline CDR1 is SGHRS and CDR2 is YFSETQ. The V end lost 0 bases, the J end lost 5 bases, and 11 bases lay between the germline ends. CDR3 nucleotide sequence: TGCGCCAGCAGCTTGGAAGGCCCCGAATATGGCTACACCTTC. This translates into CASSLEGPEYGYTF.

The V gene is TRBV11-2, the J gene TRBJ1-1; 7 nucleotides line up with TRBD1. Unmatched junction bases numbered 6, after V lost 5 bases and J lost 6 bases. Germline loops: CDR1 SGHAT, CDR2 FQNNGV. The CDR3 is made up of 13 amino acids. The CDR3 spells CASSPHQGAEAFF. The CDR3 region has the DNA TGTGCCAGCAGCCCACACCAGGGGGCTGAAGCTTTCTTT.

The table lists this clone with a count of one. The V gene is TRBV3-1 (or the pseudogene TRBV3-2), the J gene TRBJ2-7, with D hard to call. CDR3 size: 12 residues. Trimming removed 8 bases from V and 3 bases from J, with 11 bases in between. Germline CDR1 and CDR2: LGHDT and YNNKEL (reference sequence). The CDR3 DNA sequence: TGTGCCAGCGGGTTCTCAGACTACGAGCAGTACTTC. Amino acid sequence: CASGFSDYEQYF.

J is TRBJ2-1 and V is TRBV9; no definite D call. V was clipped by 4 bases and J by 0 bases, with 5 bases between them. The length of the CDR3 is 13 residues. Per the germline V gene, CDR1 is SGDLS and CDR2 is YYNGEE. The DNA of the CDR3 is TGTGCCAGCAGCCCAAACTCCTACAATGAGCAGTTCTTC. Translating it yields CASSPNSYNEQFF.

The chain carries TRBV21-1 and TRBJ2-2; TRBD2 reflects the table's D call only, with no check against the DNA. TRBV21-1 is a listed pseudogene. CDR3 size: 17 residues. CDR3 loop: CASSNSKMAGRAGELFF. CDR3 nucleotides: TGTGCCAGCAGCAATAGTAAAATGGCAGGGAGGGCCGGGGAGCTGTTTTTT.

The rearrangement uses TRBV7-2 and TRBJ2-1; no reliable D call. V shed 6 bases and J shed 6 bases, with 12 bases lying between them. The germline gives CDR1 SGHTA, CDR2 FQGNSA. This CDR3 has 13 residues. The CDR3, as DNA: TGTGCCAGCAGGGAGCTTAGGACCAATGAGCAGTTCTTC. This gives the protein CASRELRTNEQFF.

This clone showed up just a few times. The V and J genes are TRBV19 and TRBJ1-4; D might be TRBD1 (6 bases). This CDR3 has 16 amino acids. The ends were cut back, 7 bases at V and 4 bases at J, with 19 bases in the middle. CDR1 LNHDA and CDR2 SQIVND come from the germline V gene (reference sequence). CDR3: CASTSAPGGLNEKLFF. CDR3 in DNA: TGTGCCAGTACCTCCGCCCCGGGGGGCCTTAATGAAAAACTGTTTTTT.

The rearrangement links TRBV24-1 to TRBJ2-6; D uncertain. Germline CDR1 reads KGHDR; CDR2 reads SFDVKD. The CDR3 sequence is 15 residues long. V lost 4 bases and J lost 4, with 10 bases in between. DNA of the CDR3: TGTGCCACCAGTGAGCGTCGCCCGGGGGCCAACGTCCTGACTTTC. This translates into CATSERRPGANVLTF.

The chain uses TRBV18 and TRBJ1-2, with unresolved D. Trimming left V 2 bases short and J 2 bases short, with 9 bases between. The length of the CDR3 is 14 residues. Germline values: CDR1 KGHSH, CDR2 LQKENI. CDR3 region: CASSPKGSNYGYTF. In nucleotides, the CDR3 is TGTGCCAGCTCACCAAAGGGCTCGAACTATGGCTACACCTTC.